This record covers a single TCR beta chain. Its antigen is not yet known. Per-nucleotide qualities are absent, and no much larger clonotype sits a single base away. The TCR beta CDR3 regions were amplified from the RNA transcripts. The TCR CDR3 was subjected to a first round of RT-PCR using the HTBI primer set and the Qiagen OneStep RT-PCR kit. Libraries were constructed in a second round of multiplex PCR, after which size selection and purification were performed. Libraries were sequenced paired-end with 100 bp reads on an Illumina HiSeq2000. The original methods were these. SOAPnuke was used to process the raw data, with reads discarded if the reads contained adapters or uncalled bases, had a mean Phred below 15, or lacked an exact constant-primer or identifier match. High-quality paired reads were merged using COPE v1.2.5, and each unique nucleotide sequence was defined as a clonotype. MiTCR v1.1 was used to align clonotypes to the IMGT TRBV, TRBD and TRBJ reference segments. The analysis included only V-J combinations with a frequency above 0.0001, which together covered more than 99% of the repertoires. A TCS score was defined as the ratio between F50 (clonal expansion) and ExV (chaos), using BLOSUM62-based TCRdist between CDR3 peptides within each V-J. Welch's t-statistics and random forest reduced roughly 540 V-J features to some 14, which were used in a naive Bayes classifier (R e1071). The Morisita-Horn index was used to measure how similar the thyroid and blood repertoires were. TCRdb itself trimmed the public reads at Q25 with fastp, ran MiXCR and retained productive beta chains. Every CDR3 protein is listed once, alongside the most common genes and DNA of its rows. The V and J calls shown here were made by TCRdb, not taken from the authors' results. The table for this sample lists 530,000 or so distinct CDR3 sequences; about half of them were counted only once. About 8.3% of the sample rests with the top ten.

This sample stems from a study of T cells in Graves' hyperthyroidism and ophthalmopathy (dated by TCRdb to about 2019). Regarding the research as a whole: TCR V-J signatures able to tell the groups apart were searched for in a discovery cohort of about a hundred patients, of whom more than 40 had Graves' ophthalmopathy and under 65 had stable Graves' hyperthyroidism. Following sampling, methimazole starting at 30 mg daily was given to hyperthyroidism patients, and high-dose intravenous methylprednisolone was given to ophthalmopathy patients. The 100 or so discovery patients were divided at random into training and test sets in a 7:3 ratio. TCR Vbeta CDR3 sequencing of 135 peripheral blood samples (43 ophthalmopathy, under 80 hyperthyroidism and 17 progressor patients) is reported in the paper. In addition, the study compared T-cell repertoires in thyroid tissue and in blood from about 6 Graves' hyperthyroidism patients. Prospective prediction of ophthalmopathy was tested in an independent validation cohort of approximately 18 hyperthyroidism patients and 17 patients who later progressed to ophthalmopathy. The study at large found these results: Blood samples also contained most of the expanded thyroid clonotypes (frequency above 0.001), which suggests that blood repertoires may reflect thyroid immune responses. Ophthalmopathy was separated from stable hyperthyroidism by a 13 V-J signature model, with over 85% sensitivity and 81% to 82% specificity obtained in cross-validation and 80%/75% obtained in testing. In validation, the model predicted progression to ophthalmopathy a median of about 6.8 months before onset, with roughly 71% sensitivity and around 76% specificity. Sample size was not statistically predetermined, and blinding of investigators to group allocation was not performed.

V drops 6 bases and J drops 3 bases, leaving 8 bases in between. Measured from the cysteine to the phenylalanine, the CDR3 is 12 residues long. Left in the record is the CDR3 DNA by itself, 36 bases read in frame from the first base. The germline V gene sets CDR1 to MGHDK and CDR2 to SYGVNS. Graves' hyperthyroidism was defined as stable when no progression to ophthalmopathy occurred over 18 months of follow-up. The hyperthyroidism patients were between 18 and 65 years old and newly diagnosed, with a disease duration of less than 2 months. Any patient with an uncontrolled infection, another autoimmune disease, pregnancy or lactation was excluded. Diagnoses were based on clinical symptoms, serum thyroxine and TRAb, thyroid ultrasound and orbital computed tomography. Total RNA was extracted using Trizol reagent, and RNA quality was assessed on an Agilent 2100 Bioanalyzer.

The specimen sequenced was peripheral blood or thyroid tissue (not recorded which). The chain was built from TRBV25-1 and TRBJ2-5, with no confidently assigned D gene. The clonotype originates from a woman aged 18-29 years with Graves' hyperthyroidism. At the DNA level, the sequence is TGTGCCAGCAGAGTGGCGGAAGAGACCCAGTACTTC. This codes for CASRVAEETQYF.